This T cell receptor beta chain was recovered during a study of regulatory T cells in long-lasting Graves disease. Study-wide findings and caveats: The analysis examined peripheral blood only and excluded thyroid tissue. Persistent patients shared more public clonotypes (2,741) than newly diagnosed patients (966).

Notes on this clonotype: Its specificity is unknown.

Arm-PCR with iRepertoire HTBI primers amplified the CDR3 regions for these TCR beta libraries. MiXCR was run by TCRdb on the multiplex PCR reads, yielding one entry per CDR3 protein. The profile shows 450,000 to 700,000 distinct CDR3 sequences, roughly 14% of them singletons. Time point here: newly diagnosed GD, antithyroid drugs for less than 3 months. PBMC RNA was the source of the TCR library. The same sample was also studied in work on T cells in Graves' hyperthyroidism and ophthalmopathy.

The TCR originated in a man between 25 and 39 years old with Graves disease. The starting material was peripheral blood mononuclear cells (PBMCs), obtained at new diagnosis, from a patient treated with antithyroid drugs.

CDR3 loop: CSALTSLGYEQYF. DNA of the CDR3: TGCAGCGCCCTTACTTCGCTGGGCTACGAGCAGTACTTC. The J gene is TRBJ2-7, the V gene TRBV29-1; no reliable D call. V was pared by 7 bases and J by 3 bases, with 16 bases between. The CDR3 covers 13 residues. Germline V gene sequence: CDR1 SQVTM, CDR2 ANQGSEA.